These T cell receptor beta chains were read from a single sample in a study of cytomegalovirus exposure and HLA in healthy donors. Assay: immunoSEQ multiplex PCR; the TCRdb copy retains only in-frame clones and omits some. The top ten hold approximately 0.88% of the sample, which has approximately 280,000 clones, around 87% seen once. The sequenced material came from PBMCs. The receptor set was obtained from a woman between 18 and 29 years old in good health and CMV-seronegative. The CDR3 runs from the conserved cysteine through the conserved F or W. Fields, in order: J gene, V gene, clone size, D gene, CDR3 protein, CDR3 DNA. A D gene is named only where the DNA matches it firmly. Size tells how often a clone was seen (once, few, many) or the class of an expanded clone, and some rows leave it out.

J: TRBJ2-5; V: TRBV10-1; size: NA; D: NA; CDR3: CASSEWKEGETQYF; DNA: TGCGCCAGCAGTGAGTGGAAGGAGGGGGAGACCCAGTACTTC
J: TRBJ2-1; V: TRBV30; size: NA; D: NA; CDR3: CAWSDVRSSYNEQFF; DNA: TGTGCCTGGAGTGACGTTAGGAGCTCCTACAATGAGCAGTTCTTC
J: TRBJ2-1; V: TRBV19; size: NA; D: NA; CDR3: CASSILTPLDEQFF; DNA: TGTGCCAGTAGTATCCTGACTCCTCTAGATGAGCAGTTCTTC
J: TRBJ1-2; V: TRBV6-1; size: NA; D: NA; CDR3: CASSPDRVVGYTF; DNA: TGTGCCAGCAGTCCGGACAGAGTTGTTGGCTACACCTTC
J: TRBJ2-2; V: TRBV7-6; size: NA; D: TRBD2; CDR3: CASSIGSGSGELFF; DNA: TGTGCCAGCAGCATAGGAAGCGGGAGCGGGGAGCTGTTTTTT
J: TRBJ1-6; V: TRBV10-3; size: NA; D: NA; CDR3: CAISESTLIDNSPLHF; DNA: TGTGCCATCAGTGAGTCGACTCTGATAGATAATTCACCCCTCCACTTT
J: TRBJ2-7; V: TRBV6-5; size: few; D: NA; CDR3: CASSYGTEQYF; DNA: TGTGCCAGCAGTTACGGGACAGAGCAGTACTTC
J: TRBJ2-3; V: TRBV10-1; size: NA; D: TRBD2; CDR3: CASSEKGGRLTDTQYF; DNA: TGCGCCAGCAGTGAGAAGGGCGGGAGGCTCACAGATACGCAGTATTTT
J: TRBJ1-5; V: TRBV27; size: NA; D: NA; CDR3: CASSLYSGDNQPQHF; DNA: TGTGCCAGCAGTTTATATTCAGGGGACAATCAGCCCCAGCATTTT
J: TRBJ2-3; V: TRBV28; size: NA; D: TRBD2; CDR3: CASRPRRLAGGTDTQYF; DNA: TGTGCCAGCAGACCTCGGCGACTAGCGGGAGGCACAGATACGCAGTATTTT
J: TRBJ2-7; V: TRBV2; size: once; D: TRBD2; CDR3: CASMRTSGLYEQYF; DNA: TGTGCCAGCATGCGTACTAGCGGACTGTACGAGCAGTACTTC
J: TRBJ1-1; V: TRBV28; size: NA; D: NA; CDR3: CASSSPGKGSLELAFF; DNA: TGTGCCAGCAGTTCCCCGGGGAAGGGAAGTCTCGAATTGGCTTTCTTT
J: TRBJ2-5; V: TRBV9; size: NA; D: TRBD2; CDR3: CASSGGTSGTETQYF; DNA: TGTGCCAGCAGCGGGGGGACTAGCGGGACAGAGACCCAGTACTTC
J: TRBJ1-2; V: TRBV4-1; size: NA; D: NA; CDR3: CASSQAAGTTGSYGYTF; DNA: TGCGCCAGCAGCCAAGCGGCCGGGACTACCGGTAGCTATGGCTACACCTTC
J: TRBJ1-2; V: TRBV5-4; size: NA; D: TRBD1; CDR3: CASSRPGTGYDVYGYTF; DNA: TGTGCCAGCAGCCGTCCCGGGACAGGGTATGATGTGTATGGCTACACCTTC
J: TRBJ2-1; V: TRBV7-9; size: NA; D: TRBD2; CDR3: CASSGAYNEQFF; DNA: TGTGCGTCTAGCGGGGCCTACAATGAGCAGTTCTTC
J: TRBJ1-4; V: TRBV6-1; size: once; D: TRBD1; CDR3: CASSEAPGQGGFGEKLFF; DNA: TGTGCCAGCAGTGAAGCCCCGGGACAGGGTGGCTTTGGGGAAAAACTGTTTTTT
J: TRBJ2-1; V: TRBV9; size: NA; D: TRBD2; CDR3: CASSPGLAGGSEQFF; DNA: TGTGCCAGCAGCCCCGGACTAGCGGGAGGTAGTGAGCAGTTCTTC
J: TRBJ2-7; V: TRBV27; size: NA; D: TRBD2; CDR3: CASSRATLAGANSYEQYF; DNA: TGTGCCAGCAGCCGAGCGACTCTAGCGGGAGCCAACTCCTACGAGCAGTACTTC
J: TRBJ2-7; V: TRBV9; size: NA; D: TRBD2; CDR3: CASSVGTSGTYEQYF; DNA: TGTGCCAGCAGCGTGGGGACTAGCGGGACCTACGAGCAGTACTTC
J: TRBJ2-7; V: TRBV25-1; size: NA; D: NA; CDR3: CASSPHGASYEQYF; DNA: TGTGCCAGCAGTCCACATGGGGCCTCCTACGAGCAGTACTTC
J: TRBJ1-6; V: TRBV5-1; size: NA; D: NA; CDR3: CASSSTASSYNSPLHF; DNA: TGCGCCAGCAGCTCGACAGCCAGCTCCTATAATTCACCCCTCCACTTT
J: TRBJ1-5; V: TRBV29-1; size: NA; D: NA; CDR3: CSVEVQGSNQPQHF; DNA: TGCAGCGTTGAAGTTCAGGGTAGCAATCAGCCCCAGCATTTT
J: TRBJ2-5; V: TRBV5-1; size: NA; D: NA; CDR3: CASSSGPEETQYF; DNA: TGCGCCAGCAGCTCAGGGCCGGAAGAGACCCAGTACTTC
J: TRBJ2-5; V: TRBV15; size: NA; D: NA; CDR3: CATSPGRETQYF; DNA: TGTGCCACCAGCCCAGGGAGGGAGACCCAGTACTTC
J: TRBJ2-2; V: TRBV19; size: few; D: NA; CDR3: CASRRRTGELFF; DNA: TGTGCCAGTAGAAGGAGAACCGGGGAGCTGTTTTTT
J: TRBJ2-7; V: TRBV5-6; size: NA; D: NA; CDR3: CASSLAGVYEQYF; DNA: TGTGCCAGCAGCTTGGCAGGGGTTTACGAGCAGTACTTC
J: TRBJ1-2; V: TRBV11-2; size: NA; D: NA; CDR3: CASSFPQGYGAYGYTF; DNA: TGTGCCAGCAGCTTTCCCCAAGGATATGGGGCCTATGGCTACACCTTC
J: TRBJ1-4; V: TRBV5-1; size: NA; D: NA; CDR3: CASSPDGGADEKLFF; DNA: TGCGCCAGCAGCCCGGATGGCGGAGCGGATGAAAAACTGTTTTTT
J: TRBJ1-5; V: TRBV15; size: few; D: TRBD1; CDR3: CATRWDGTGRPQHF; DNA: TGTGCCACCAGGTGGGATGGGACAGGGAGGCCCCAGCATTTT
J: TRBJ1-1; V: TRBV27; size: NA; D: NA; CDR3: CASSLRGNTEAFF; DNA: TGTGCCAGCAGTTTAAGGGGGAACACTGAAGCTTTCTTT
J: TRBJ2-3; V: TRBV2; size: NA; D: TRBD2; CDR3: CAMDGTSGDLYSTDTQYF; DNA: TGTGCCATGGACGGGACTAGCGGGGATTTATACTCCACAGATACGCAGTATTTT
J: TRBJ2-7; V: TRBV7-2; size: NA; D: TRBD1; CDR3: CASSSTDRGKRSYEQYF; DNA: TGTGCCAGCAGCTCTACGGACAGGGGAAAACGATCCTACGAGCAGTACTTC
J: TRBJ2-5; V: TRBV7-2; size: NA; D: NA; CDR3: CASSSQTGPRETQYF; DNA: TGTGCCAGCAGCTCACAGACAGGCCCTCGGGAGACCCAGTACTTC
J: TRBJ1-6; V: TRBV6-5; size: few; D: NA; CDR3: CASSSAGRDNSPLHF; DNA: TGTGCCAGCAGTTCCGCGGGAAGGGATAATTCACCCCTCCACTTT
J: TRBJ2-1; V: TRBV2; size: NA; D: NA; CDR3: CASSATVNEQFF; DNA: TGTGCCAGCAGTGCGACTGTAAATGAGCAGTTCTTC
J: TRBJ2-5; V: TRBV9; size: NA; D: NA; CDR3: CASSPGEAQETQYF; DNA: TGTGCCAGCAGCCCCGGAGAAGCACAAGAGACCCAGTACTTC
J: TRBJ1-5; V: TRBV2; size: NA; D: NA; CDR3: CATRSTVPNQPQHF; DNA: TGTGCCACCCGTTCGACAGTGCCCAATCAGCCCCAGCATTTT
J: TRBJ1-5; V: TRBV28; size: NA; D: TRBD1; CDR3: CASRPLTGVQPQHF; DNA: TGTGCCAGCAGACCCCTGACAGGGGTTCAGCCCCAGCATTTT
J: TRBJ2-7; V: TRBV15; size: NA; D: NA; CDR3: CATSRDVSTSGEQYF; DNA: TGTGCCACCAGCAGAGACGTGTCAACTTCCGGCGAGCAGTACTTC
J: TRBJ1-5; V: TRBV4-3; size: NA; D: TRBD1; CDR3: CASSQDRGGRYYRPQHF; DNA: TGCGCCAGCAGCCAAGATAGAGGGGGCAGGTACTATCGGCCCCAGCATTTT
J: TRBJ1-1; V: TRBV28; size: few; D: NA; CDR3: CASSGHADTEAFF; DNA: TGTGCCAGCAGTGGACATGCGGACACTGAAGCTTTCTTT
J: TRBJ1-6; V: TRBV6-1; size: few; D: NA; CDR3: CASRPTGYNSPLHF; DNA: TGTGCCAGCCGGCCTACAGGGTATAATTCACCCCTCCACTTT
J: TRBJ2-7; V: TRBV15; size: NA; D: TRBD2; CDR3: CATSRQGLAGSVEQYF; DNA: TGTGCCACCAGCAGACAAGGACTAGCGGGATCGGTCGAGCAGTACTTC
J: TRBJ1-1; V: TRBV18; size: NA; D: NA; CDR3: CASSPPGGTEAFF; DNA: TGTGCCAGCTCACCCCCCGGGGGCACTGAAGCTTTCTTT
J: TRBJ2-7; V: TRBV7-7; size: NA; D: NA; CDR3: CASSPRLGGGGEQYF; DNA: TGTGCCAGCAGCCCCCGCTTGGGAGGTGGCGGCGAGCAGTACTTC
J: TRBJ1-5; V: TRBV28; size: NA; D: TRBD1; CDR3: CASSLGTEGQVPQHF; DNA: TGTGCCAGCAGTCTCGGGACAGAGGGTCAAGTGCCCCAGCATTTT
J: TRBJ2-1; V: TRBV27; size: NA; D: NA; CDR3: CASSFIVPFEQFF; DNA: TGTGCCAGCAGTTTTATAGTTCCCTTTGAGCAGTTCTTC
J: TRBJ2-5; V: TRBV7-3; size: NA; D: NA; CDR3: CASSFGHPQETQYF; DNA: TGTGCCAGCAGCTTCGGACATCCCCAAGAGACCCAGTACTTC
J: TRBJ2-7; V: TRBV4-1; size: NA; D: TRBD1; CDR3: CASSQVGAGGYYEQYF; DNA: TGCGCCAGCAGCCAAGTTGGGGCAGGGGGTTACTACGAGCAGTACTTC
J: TRBJ2-5; V: TRBV9; size: NA; D: TRBD2; CDR3: CASSVAASGGRQETQYF; DNA: TGTGCCAGCAGCGTAGCCGCTAGCGGAGGGCGGCAAGAGACCCAGTACTTC
J: TRBJ2-7; V: TRBV7-9; size: NA; D: TRBD2; CDR3: CASSIGLAGFSYEQYF; DNA: TGTGCCAGCAGCATTGGGCTAGCGGGATTCTCCTACGAGCAGTACTTC
J: TRBJ2-7; V: TRBV9; size: NA; D: TRBD2; CDR3: CASSETPSGRIYEQYF; DNA: TGTGCCAGCAGCGAGACTCCTAGCGGGAGGATATACGAGCAGTACTTC
J: TRBJ2-7; V: TRBV27; size: NA; D: TRBD1; CDR3: CASSLSTGGPYEQYF; DNA: TGTGCCAGCAGTTTGTCTACAGGGGGTCCCTACGAGCAGTACTTC
J: TRBJ2-7; V: TRBV19; size: once; D: TRBD1; CDR3: CASSRNRDRAYEQYF; DNA: TGTGCCAGTAGTAGAAACCGGGACAGGGCCTACGAGCAGTACTTC